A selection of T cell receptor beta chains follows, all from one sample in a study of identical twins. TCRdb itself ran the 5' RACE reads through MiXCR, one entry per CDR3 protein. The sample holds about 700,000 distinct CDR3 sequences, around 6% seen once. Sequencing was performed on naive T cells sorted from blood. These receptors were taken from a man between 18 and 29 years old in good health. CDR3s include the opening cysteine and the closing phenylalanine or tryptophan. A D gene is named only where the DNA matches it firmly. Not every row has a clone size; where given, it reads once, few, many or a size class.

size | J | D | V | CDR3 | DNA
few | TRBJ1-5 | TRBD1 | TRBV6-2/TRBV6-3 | CASSTLGQGRQPQHF | TGTGCCAGCAGTACCCTAGGACAGGGGCGGCAGCCCCAGCATTTT
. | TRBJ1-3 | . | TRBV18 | CASSRSGNTIYF | TGTGCCAGCTCACGATCTGGAAACACCATATATTTT
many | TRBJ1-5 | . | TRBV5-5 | CASSGMSGGNQPQHF | TGTGCCAGCAGCGGGATGTCGGGGGGGAATCAGCCCCAGCATTTT
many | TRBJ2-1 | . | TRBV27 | CASSLMGPLYNEQFF | TGTGCCAGCAGTTTAATGGGTCCCCTCTACAATGAGCAGTTCTTC
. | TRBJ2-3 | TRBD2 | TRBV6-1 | CASRPQGAGGTDTQYF | TGTGCCAGCAGGCCACAAGGAGCGGGAGGCACAGATACGCAGTATTTT
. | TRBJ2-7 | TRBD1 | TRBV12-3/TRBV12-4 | CASTASGGTGGREQYF | TGTGCCAGCACCGCGTCAGGGGGGACAGGGGGCCGCGAGCAGTACTTC
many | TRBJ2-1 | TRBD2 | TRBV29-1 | CSVQASGRGTNEQFF | TGCAGCGTTCAGGCTAGCGGGAGGGGGACGAATGAGCAGTTCTTC
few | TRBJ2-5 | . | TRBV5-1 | CASSLEDLQETQYF | TGCGCCAGCAGCTTGGAGGATCTACAAGAGACCCAGTACTTC
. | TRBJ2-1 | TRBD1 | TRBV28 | CASRGTGGGEQFF | TGTGCCAGCAGAGGAACAGGGGGCGGCGAGCAGTTCTTC
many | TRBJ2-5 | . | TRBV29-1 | CSVDETGRMETQYF | TGCAGCGTTGATGAAACCGGCAGGATGGAGACCCAGTACTTC
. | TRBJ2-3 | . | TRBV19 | CASSIPPGLGRGTQYF | TGTGCCAGTAGTATCCCTCCGGGTCTCGGGCGTGGTACGCAGTATTTT
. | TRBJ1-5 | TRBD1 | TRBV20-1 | CSARDRPGQVNQPQHF | TGCAGTGCTAGAGATCGCCCTGGACAGGTGAATCAGCCCCAGCATTTT
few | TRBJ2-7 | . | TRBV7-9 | CASSTNRVDNEQYF | TGTGCCAGCAGCACAAACAGGGTTGACAACGAGCAGTACTTC
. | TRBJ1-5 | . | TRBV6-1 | CASGGVNSNQPQHF | TGTGCCAGTGGGGGCGTAAATAGCAATCAGCCCCAGCATTTT
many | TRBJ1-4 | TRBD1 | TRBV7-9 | CASGTAATTNEKLFF | TGTGCCAGTGGGACAGCAGCAACAACTAATGAAAAACTGTTTTTT
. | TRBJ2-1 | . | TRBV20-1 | CSARSEGHEQFF | TGCAGTGCTAGGTCCGAGGGTCATGAGCAGTTCTTC
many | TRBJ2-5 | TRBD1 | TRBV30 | CAWNLGQGGGETQYF | TGTGCCTGGAACCTGGGACAGGGAGGGGGAGAGACCCAGTACTTC